The 27 T cell receptor beta chains in this list originate from one sample, sequenced in a study of shared clonotypes between healthy human individuals (dated by TCRdb to the early 2020s). Libraries were prepared through the immunoSEQ multiplex PCR assay. The table was pulled from immuneACCESS by TCRdb, which kept in-frame rearrangements only. Such tables lose some clones; where checked, under half of the loss comes from unresolved V genes, and the rest has no known cause. The sample contains approximately 2.3 million clones, roughly 93% of them found a single time. Clones ranked in the top ten supply around 0.4% of the sample. The sample consisted of naive CD4+ T cells from PBMCs. The cell subset or site tag for this specimen amounts to: CD45RA+ positively selected. These receptors were taken from a man aged 18 to 30 in good health. Some clones in this sample may be carry-over from other donors' samples.

The chain recombines TRBV28 with TRBJ1-2; 8 nucleotides agree with TRBD1. Losses at the gene ends were 6 bases for V and 0 bases for J; bases not matched to a gene: 12. CDR1 MDHEN and CDR2 SYDVKM come from the germline V gene. CDR3 length: 17 residues. CDR3 loop: CASSDHLGQGTNYGYTF. CDR3 bases: TGTGCCAGCAGCGACCACTTAGGACAGGGAACTAACTATGGCTACACCTTC.

V gene TRBV2 combines with J gene TRBJ2-7; 10 nucleotides align to TRBD2. The CDR3 spans 15 residues. Germline assignment: CDR1 SNHLY and CDR2 FYNNEI. Losses at the gene ends were 6 bases for V and 3 bases for J; bases not matched to a gene: 8. CDR3 region: CASSPSGRAFYEQYF. The CDR3 nucleotides read TGTGCCAGCAGCCCCAGCGGGAGGGCCTTCTACGAGCAGTACTTC.

The chain joins TRBV4-3 to TRBJ2-7; D is undetermined. Trimming shortened V by 1 base and J by 0 bases, and 13 bases separated the two germline ends. This CDR3 comprises 16 residues. Germline V gives CDR1 LGHNA, CDR2 YSLEER. As DNA, the CDR3 is TGCGCCAGCAGCCAAGCTGCATCGCAAAGCTCCTACGAGCAGTACTTC. Amino acid sequence: CASSQAASQSSYEQYF.

This clone has a single count. This chain uses TRBV5-1 with TRBJ1-1; possible D gene TRBD1, 6 bases. Per germline, CDR1 SGHRS and CDR2 YFSETQ. The CDR3 totals 13 residues. Trimming removed 5 bases from V and 8 bases from J, with 16 bases in between. CDR3 DNA: TGCGCCAGCAGTGGGGGGCCGGGCTGGGAAGCTTTCTTT. Translated: CASSGGPGWEAFF.

The CDR3 spells CASREQGANGPNTGELFF. The CDR3 DNA follows: TGTGCCAGCAGAGAACAGGGGGCGAACGGCCCGAACACCGGGGAGCTGTTTTTT. The J gene is TRBJ2-2, the V gene TRBV7-8, with TRBD1 matching over 9 bases. This CDR3 contains 18 residues. V shed 6 bases and J 0 bases; nucleotides not matched to a gene: 11. Germline CDR1 SGHVS, CDR2 FQNEAQ.

This chain connects TRBV30 to TRBJ2-1; 7 bases are shared with TRBD1. CDR1 GTSNPN and CDR2 SVGIG come from the germline V gene (reference sequence). J gave up 2 bases and V 4 bases, and 8 bases lay outside the gene matches. This CDR3 has 15 amino acids. CDR3 region: CAWNSRQGTYNEQFF. The CDR3 DNA is TGTGCCTGGAACTCAAGACAGGGAACCTACAATGAGCAGTTCTTC.

This chain uses TRBV6-5 with TRBJ1-5; D may be TRBD1 (5 bases). Germline values: CDR1 MNHEY, CDR2 SVGAGI. The CDR3 totals 15 residues. Trimming removed 5 bases at V and 3 bases at J, with 14 bases between. DNA of the CDR3: TGTGCCAGCAGTAGGCAGGGAGGAGACAATCAGCCCCAGCATTTT. Translated: CASSRQGGDNQPQHF.

The genes are TRBV30 and TRBJ1-2; D might be TRBD1 (6 bases). Per germline, CDR1 GTSNPN and CDR2 SVGIG (reference sequence). Trimming pared 0 bases from V and 9 bases from J, leaving 11 bases between. The CDR3 contains 12 residues. Here the CDR3 reads CAWSVGGGSYTF. CDR3 nucleotide sequence: TGTGCCTGGAGTGTAGGGGGTGGGAGCTACACCTTC.

V is TRBV11-2 and J is TRBJ2-5; D gene uncertain. Trimming removed 1 base at V and 5 bases at J, with 8 bases between. The CDR3 runs 13 residues. Per germline, CDR1 SGHAT and CDR2 FQNNGV. The CDR3 reads CASSLGQAETQYF. CDR3 DNA sequence: TGTGCCAGCAGCTTAGGGCAGGCGGAGACCCAGTACTTC. Variable domain in full (rest from reference TRBV11-2 and TRBJ2-5): EAGVAQSPRYKIIEKRQSVAFWCNPISGHATLYWYQQILGQGPKLLIQFQNNGVVDDSQLPKDRFSAERLKGVDSTLKIQPAKLEDSAVYLCASSLGQAETQYFGPGTRLLVL.

This chain links TRBV7-9 with TRBJ2-3, with D perhaps matching TRBD2 (6 bases). CDR1 is SEHNR, CDR2 FQNEAQ, per germline (reference sequence). CDR3 length: 12 residues. Trimming shortened V by 7 bases and J by 8 bases, and 13 bases separated the two germline ends. CDR3 sequence reads: CASNPLASTQYF. The CDR3 bases are TGTGCCAGCAACCCTCTAGCGAGTACGCAGTATTTT.

V usage is TRBV25-1 and J usage is TRBJ1-1; a weak D match, TRBD1 (5 bases). The CDR3 spans 15 residues. V was trimmed by 4 bases and J by 5 bases, leaving 17 bases between them. Germline CDR1 and CDR2: MGHDK and SYGVNS. The CDR3 DNA reads as TGTGCCAGCAGTGCGTCGGAGGGGCAGTGGACTGAAGCTTTCTTT. Its translation is CASSASEGQWTEAFF.

Only a few counts were recorded for this clone. The chain combines TRBV28 with TRBJ1-5, with unresolved D. Germline CDR1 is MDHEN and CDR2 is SYDVKM. The V end lost 10 bases, the J end lost 0 bases, and 16 bases lay between the germline ends. The length of the CDR3 is 15 residues. CDR3 sequence: CATWMYSYSNQPQHF. For the CDR3, the DNA is TGTGCCACCTGGATGTACAGTTATAGCAATCAGCCCCAGCATTTT.

This chain's CDR3 is CATSRDARGDGELFF. The DNA of the CDR3 is TGTGCCACCAGCAGAGATGCCCGAGGGGACGGGGAGCTGTTTTTT. The chain carries TRBV15 and TRBJ2-2, with D perhaps matching TRBD1 or TRBD2 (5 bases each). This CDR3 is 15 amino acids long. In germline, CDR1 is LNHNV, CDR2 YYDKDF (reference sequence). V was cut by 0 bases and J by 7 bases, with 12 bases left in between.

The chain joins TRBV6-6 to TRBJ1-5, with 8 bases lining up with TRBD1. Germline-derived CDR1 and CDR2 are MNHNY and SVGAGI (reference sequence). The CDR3 runs to 15 residues. V lost 5 bases to trimming and J lost 3 bases; unmatched junction nucleotides: 6. Written as DNA, the CDR3 is TGTGCCAGCAGTACGGGACAGGAGTTCAATCAGCCCCAGCATTTT. Translating gives CASSTGQEFNQPQHF.

V usage is TRBV4-1 and J usage is TRBJ2-2, with 8 bases that match TRBD1. V lost 4 bases to trimming and J lost 4 bases; unmatched junction nucleotides: 8. CDR3 length: 16 residues. Germline assignment: CDR1 MGHRA and CDR2 YSYEKL. The CDR3 region has the DNA TGCGCCAGCAGCCCGGGACAGGAATTAGGCACCGGGGAGCTGTTTTTT. Translated: CASSPGQELGTGELFF.

This chain joins TRBV5-4 and TRBJ1-3; possibly TRBD1 for D (5 bases). CDR3 length equals 16 residues. Germline CDR1 SGHNT, CDR2 YYREEE (reference sequence). Trimming cost V 4 bases and J 0 bases, with 14 bases left between them. This CDR3 is CASSVGLLSSGNTIYF. CDR3 sequence (DNA): TGTGCCAGCAGCGTGGGACTCCTAAGCTCTGGAAACACCATATATTTT. Full variable domain (outside the CDR3, taken from reference TRBV5-4 and TRBJ1-3): ETGVTQSPTHLIKTRGQQVTLRCSSQSGHNTVSWYQQALGQGPQFIFQYYREEENGRGNFPPRFSGLQFPNYSSELNVNALELDDSALYLCASSVGLLSSGNTIYFGEGSWLTVV.

The gene calls are TRBV9 and TRBJ1-3; D remains ambiguous. Trimming removed 5 bases at V and 4 bases at J, with 10 bases between. The V gene's germline CDR1 is SGDLS and CDR2 YYNGEE. This CDR3 region has 13 residues. In nucleotides, the CDR3 is TGTGCCAGCAGTCCCTCGGGGGGAAACACCATATATTTT. As protein: CASSPSGGNTIYF.

This chain joins TRBV5-1 and TRBJ2-7, with D tentatively TRBD1 (6 bases). V was shortened by 0 bases and J by 1 base, with 11 bases between the two germline ends. Germline V gene data show CDR1 as SGHRS and CDR2 as YFSETQ. CDR3 length: 15 residues. The CDR3 reads CASSLAIGQSYEQYF. The CDR3, as DNA: TGCGCCAGCAGCTTGGCCATTGGACAGTCCTACGAGCAGTACTTC.

The V call is TRBV7-8, the J call TRBJ1-1, with D possibly being TRBD1 (5 bases). The V gene's germline CDR1 is SGHVS and CDR2 FQNEAQ. V was cut by 4 bases and J by 1 base, with 10 bases left in between. This CDR3 region has 14 residues. CDR3 DNA: TGTGCCAGCAGCTCCAGGGAGGGGAACACTGAAGCTTTCTTT. This codes for CASSSREGNTEAFF.

The chain has TRBV4-3 and TRBJ2-7; unclear D gene. The CDR3 contains 14 residues. Germline V CDR1 and CDR2: LGHNA, YSLEER. The V and J ends lost 1 base and 4 bases respectively, with 11 bases between them. The CDR3: CASSQGALQYEQYF. CDR3 in DNA: TGCGCCAGCAGCCAAGGAGCCCTGCAATACGAGCAGTACTTC.

The rearrangement uses TRBV28 and TRBJ2-4; D is possibly TRBD1 (5 bases). Trimming left V 8 bases short and J 14 bases short, with 16 bases between. Germline CDR1 is MDHEN and CDR2 is SYDVKM. CDR3 length: 11 residues. CDR3 in amino acids: CASGRGSREYF. The DNA for the CDR3 is TGTGCCAGCGGCCGAGGCTCCAGGGAGTACTTC.

The genes are TRBV19 and TRBJ2-4; weak D call: TRBD2 (6 bases). The CDR3 spans 14 residues. CDR1 is LNHDA and CDR2 is SQIVND in the germline V gene (reference sequence). V dropped 4 bases and J dropped 6 bases, with 13 bases sitting between them. CDR3 nucleotide sequence: TGTGCCAGTAGTAGAGGCGGGGATGGAAACATTCAGTACTTC. Translating gives CASSRGGDGNIQYF.

On this clone: Other DNA sequences from this sample encode an identical CDR3 as well. The rearrangement links TRBV9 to TRBJ2-2; a possible D gene is TRBD1 (5 bases). Germline CDR1 SGDLS, CDR2 YYNGEE. Trimming removed 2 bases from V and 6 bases from J, with 5 bases in between. The CDR3 consists of 12 residues. The CDR3 loop reads CASSVGPGELFF. Written as DNA, the CDR3 is TGTGCCAGCAGCGTGGGGCCCGGGGAGCTGTTTTTT.

This rearrangement joins TRBV5-6 to TRBJ2-4; D ambiguous. CDR1 and CDR2 from the germline V gene are SGHDT and YYEEEE. Trimming took off 4 bases at V and 0 bases at J, with 14 bases between the two ends. This CDR3 has 16 residues. The CDR3: CASSPNREIAKNIQYF. The CDR3 DNA reads TGTGCCAGCAGCCCTAACAGAGAAATAGCCAAAAACATTCAGTACTTC.

The chain employs TRBV7-9 and TRBJ2-3, with 7 bases fitting TRBD2. Germline V gene sequence: CDR1 SEHNR, CDR2 FQNEAQ (reference sequence). The CDR3 loop spans 17 amino acids. V shed 5 bases and J 3 bases; nucleotides not matched to a gene: 14. DNA for the CDR3: TGTGCCAGCAGCCCTCGAGGCCCCAGCGGGACGACAGATACGCAGTATTTT. Protein product: CASSPRGPSGTTDTQYF.

The gene calls are TRBV11-2 and TRBJ1-3; possible D gene TRBD1, 5 bases. CDR3 length: 15 residues. Germline CDR1 reads SGHAT; CDR2 reads FQNNGV. Trimming removed 1 base from V and 4 bases from J, with 11 bases in between. The CDR3, as DNA: TGTGCCAGCAGCTTAGCCGGGGGTTCAGGAAACACCATATATTTT. It encodes CASSLAGGSGNTIYF.

The chain combines TRBV5-4 with TRBJ2-5, with a tentative D call TRBD2 (6 bases). CDR3 length: 14 residues. Trimming removed 0 bases from V and 5 bases from J, with 11 bases in between. Germline V gives CDR1 SGHNT, CDR2 YYREEE (reference sequence). Here the CDR3 reads CASSLDPGGETQYF. CDR3 in DNA: TGTGCCAGCAGCTTGGACCCCGGGGGTGAGACCCAGTACTTC. Using reference TRBV5-4 and TRBJ2-5 for the parts outside the CDR3, the full variable domain is ETGVTQSPTHLIKTRGQQVTLRCSSQSGHNTVSWYQQALGQGPQFIFQYYREEENGRGNFPPRFSGLQFPNYSSELNVNALELDDSALYLCASSLDPGGETQYFGPGTRLLVL.